The T cell receptor beta chain under discussion was sequenced for a study of blood T cell repertoires in COVID-19. Background on the study: Donors in the United States, Italy and Spain gave samples during acute or convalescent COVID-19. The analysed material was cDNA or gDNA that came from T cells, B-cell-depleted T cells, or PBMCs.

The germline V gene has CDR1 SNHLY and CDR2 FYNNEI. Trimming pared 1 base from V and 2 bases from J, leaving 8 bases between. This CDR3 comprises 14 residues. Authors' analysis steps: Counts of nucleated cells, estimated from reference gene primer amplification, were obtained. Method: immunoSEQ multiplex PCR; TCRdb's copy keeps in-frame clones and lacks some. V, J and clone size are those of that table, while D and trimming were read from the DNA. The sample includes around 70,000 clones, about 69% of them seen just once. The TCR comes from a man between 70 and 80 years old with acute or convalescent COVID-19. Sequencing was performed on peripheral blood. The V call is TRBV2, the J call TRBJ1-2, with no clear D. Written as DNA, the CDR3 is TGTGCCAGCAGTGAAGAAGAGGGAAACTATGGCTACACCTTC. This encodes CASSEEEGNYGYTF.